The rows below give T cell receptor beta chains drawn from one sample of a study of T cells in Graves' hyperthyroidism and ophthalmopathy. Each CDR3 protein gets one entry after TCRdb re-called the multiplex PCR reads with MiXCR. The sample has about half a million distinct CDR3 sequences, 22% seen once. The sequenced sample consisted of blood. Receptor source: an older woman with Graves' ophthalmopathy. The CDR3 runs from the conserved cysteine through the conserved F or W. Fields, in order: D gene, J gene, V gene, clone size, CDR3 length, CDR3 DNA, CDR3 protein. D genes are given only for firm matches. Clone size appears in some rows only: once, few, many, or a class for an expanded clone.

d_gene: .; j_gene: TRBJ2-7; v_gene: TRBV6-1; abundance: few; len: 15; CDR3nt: TGTGCCAGCAGTGAAGGCGGCAGGGGCGCCTACGAGCAGTACTTC; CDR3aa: CASSEGGRGAYEQYF
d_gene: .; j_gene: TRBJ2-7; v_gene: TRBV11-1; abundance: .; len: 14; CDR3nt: TGTGCCAGCAGCACAAGTACGGGACATATCGAGCAGTACTTC; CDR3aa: CASSTSTGHIEQYF
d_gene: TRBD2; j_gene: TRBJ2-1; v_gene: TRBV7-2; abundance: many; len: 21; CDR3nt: TGTGCCAGCAGCTTAGCCGGAAGGGGACTAGCGGGAGGGAGCTCCTACAATGAGCAGTTCTTC; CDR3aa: CASSLAGRGLAGGSSYNEQFF
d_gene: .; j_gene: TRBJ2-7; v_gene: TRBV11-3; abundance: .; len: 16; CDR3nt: TGTGCCAGCACCAAACTCCCTTGGGGCCGAACCTACGAGCAGTACTTC; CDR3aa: CASTKLPWGRTYEQYF
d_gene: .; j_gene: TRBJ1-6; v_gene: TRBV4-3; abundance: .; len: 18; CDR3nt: TGCGCCAGCAGCCAAGATCGGCAAACTGGGCCCTATAATTCACCCCTCCACTTT; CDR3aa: CASSQDRQTGPYNSPLHF
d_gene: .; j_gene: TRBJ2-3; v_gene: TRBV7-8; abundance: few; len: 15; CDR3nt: TGTGCCAGCAGCTTCCGGGCCCCATCCACAGATACGCAGTATTTT; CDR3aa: CASSFRAPSTDTQYF
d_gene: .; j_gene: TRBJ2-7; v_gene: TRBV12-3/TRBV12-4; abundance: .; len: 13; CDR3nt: TGTGCCTCTCGGAAGGGGGTGTCCTACGAGCAGTACTTC; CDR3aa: CASRKGVSYEQYF
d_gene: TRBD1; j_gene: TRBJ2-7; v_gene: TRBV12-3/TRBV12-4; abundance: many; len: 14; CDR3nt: TGTGCCAGCTTTAGGTCAGGGGGCTTTGGTGAGCAGTACTTC; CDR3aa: CASFRSGGFGEQYF
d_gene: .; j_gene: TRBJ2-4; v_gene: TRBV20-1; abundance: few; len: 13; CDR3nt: TGCAGTGCGGAGGGACATCTGAAAAACATTCAGTACTTC; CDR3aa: CSAEGHLKNIQYF
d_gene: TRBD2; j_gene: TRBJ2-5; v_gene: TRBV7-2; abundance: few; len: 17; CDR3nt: TGTGCCAGCAGCTTAGGGACTAGCGGGAGGTACCAAGAGACCCAGTACTTC; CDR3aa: CASSLGTSGRYQETQYF
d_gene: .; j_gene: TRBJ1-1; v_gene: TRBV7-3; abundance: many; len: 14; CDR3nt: TGTGCCAGCAGTTTCGACGAGGGGTCTCATGAAGCTTTCTTT; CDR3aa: CASSFDEGSHEAFF
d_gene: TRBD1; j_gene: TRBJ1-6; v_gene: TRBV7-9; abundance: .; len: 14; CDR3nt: TGTGCCAGCAGCTTCACGACAGGGATTTCACCCCTCCACTTT; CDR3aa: CASSFTTGISPLHF
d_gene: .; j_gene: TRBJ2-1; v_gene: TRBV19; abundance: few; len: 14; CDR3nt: TGTGCCAGTAATTCAGGACTCCCAAGCAATGAGCAGTTCTTC; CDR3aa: CASNSGLPSNEQFF
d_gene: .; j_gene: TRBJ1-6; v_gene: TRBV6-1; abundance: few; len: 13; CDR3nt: TGTGCCAGCAGCCGGGACTATAATTCACCCCTCCACTTT; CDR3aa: CASSRDYNSPLHF
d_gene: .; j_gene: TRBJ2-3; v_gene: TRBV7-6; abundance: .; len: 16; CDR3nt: TGTGCCAGCAGCCCACGTGGCGGGGCCAGCACAGATACGCAGTATTTT; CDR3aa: CASSPRGGASTDTQYF
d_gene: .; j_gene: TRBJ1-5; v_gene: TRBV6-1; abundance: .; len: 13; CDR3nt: TGTGCCAGCAGTGACAGGGCCCAGAGGCCCCAGCATTTT; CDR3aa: CASSDRAQRPQHF
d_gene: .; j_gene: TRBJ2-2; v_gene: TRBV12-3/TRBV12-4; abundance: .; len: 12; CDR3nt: TGTGCCAGCAGTTGGGTCGTTGGGGAGCTGTTTTTT; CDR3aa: CASSWVVGELFF
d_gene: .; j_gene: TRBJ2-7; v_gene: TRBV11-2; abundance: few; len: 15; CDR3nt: TGTGCCAGCAGCTTTACTAGTGCCCCCGTCAACGAGCAGTACTTC; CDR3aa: CASSFTSAPVNEQYF
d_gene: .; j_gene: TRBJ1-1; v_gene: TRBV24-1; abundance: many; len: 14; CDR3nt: TGTGCCACCAGGCGGGACGCCCAGTACACTGAAGCTTTCTTT; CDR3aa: CATRRDAQYTEAFF
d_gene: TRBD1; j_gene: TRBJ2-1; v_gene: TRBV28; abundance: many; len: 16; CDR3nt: TGTGCCAGCAGGCCAATAAACAGGGGGGACTACAATGAGCAGTTCTTC; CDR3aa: CASRPINRGDYNEQFF
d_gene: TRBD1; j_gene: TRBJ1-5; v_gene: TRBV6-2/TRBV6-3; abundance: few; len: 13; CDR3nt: TGTGCCAGCAGACTGACAGGGGCTCAGCCCCAGCATTTT; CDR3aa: CASRLTGAQPQHF
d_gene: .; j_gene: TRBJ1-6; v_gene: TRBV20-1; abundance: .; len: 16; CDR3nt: TGCAGTGCTAGAGATGGGGGCAGCTCCTATAATTCACCCTTCCACTTT; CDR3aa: CSARDGGSSYNSPFHF
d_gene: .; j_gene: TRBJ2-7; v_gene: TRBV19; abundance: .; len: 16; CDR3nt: TGTGCCAGTAGTGTCCTCCCTACGTCGTCCTTATACGAGCAGTACTTC; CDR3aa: CASSVLPTSSLYEQYF
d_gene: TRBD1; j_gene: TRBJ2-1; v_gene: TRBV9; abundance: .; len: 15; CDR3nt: TGTGCCAGCAGCGTCGGAGGGACAGGGACCCATGAGCAGTTCTTC; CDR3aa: CASSVGGTGTHEQFF